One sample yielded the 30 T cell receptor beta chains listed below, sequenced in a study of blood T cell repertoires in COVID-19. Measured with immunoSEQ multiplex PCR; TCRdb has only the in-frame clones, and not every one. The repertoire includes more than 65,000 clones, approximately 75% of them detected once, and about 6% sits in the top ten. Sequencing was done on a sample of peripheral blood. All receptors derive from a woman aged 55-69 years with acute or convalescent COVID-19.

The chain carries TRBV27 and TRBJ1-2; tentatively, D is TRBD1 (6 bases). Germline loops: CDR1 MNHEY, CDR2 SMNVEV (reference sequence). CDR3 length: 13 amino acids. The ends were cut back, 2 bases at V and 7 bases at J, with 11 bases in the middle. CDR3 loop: CASSLQGTSGYTF. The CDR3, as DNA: TGTGCCAGCAGTTTACAGGGGACCAGTGGCTACACCTTC.

Here the CDR3 reads CASSLEGQGAWTGELFF. The DNA for the CDR3 is TGTGCCAGCAGCTTAGAGGGGCAGGGGGCGTGGACCGGGGAGCTGTTTTTT. This chain links TRBV7-2 with TRBJ2-2, with 8 bases identical to TRBD1. The CDR3 consists of 17 residues. With V trimmed by 1 base and J by 5 bases, 9 bases remained unmatched. CDR1 is SGHTA and CDR2 is FQGNSA in the germline V gene.

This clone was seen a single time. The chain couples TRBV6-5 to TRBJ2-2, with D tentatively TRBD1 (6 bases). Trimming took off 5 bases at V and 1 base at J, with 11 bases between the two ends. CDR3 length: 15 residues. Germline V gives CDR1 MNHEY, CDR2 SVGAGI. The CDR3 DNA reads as TGTGCCAGCAGTCCCGGGGACAAGAACACCGGGGAGCTGTTTTTT. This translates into CASSPGDKNTGELFF.

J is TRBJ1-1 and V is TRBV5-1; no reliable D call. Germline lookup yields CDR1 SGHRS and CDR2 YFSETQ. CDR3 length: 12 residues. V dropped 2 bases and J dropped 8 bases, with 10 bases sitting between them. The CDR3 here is CASSLTQKEAFF. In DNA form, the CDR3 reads TGCGCCAGCAGCTTAACACAAAAGGAAGCTTTCTTT.

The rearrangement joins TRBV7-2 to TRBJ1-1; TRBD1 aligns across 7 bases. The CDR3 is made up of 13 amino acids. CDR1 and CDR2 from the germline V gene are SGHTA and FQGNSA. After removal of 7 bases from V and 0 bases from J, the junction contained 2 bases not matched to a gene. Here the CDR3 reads CASKGQLNTEAFF. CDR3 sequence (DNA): TGTGCCAGCAAGGGACAGCTGAACACTGAAGCTTTCTTT.

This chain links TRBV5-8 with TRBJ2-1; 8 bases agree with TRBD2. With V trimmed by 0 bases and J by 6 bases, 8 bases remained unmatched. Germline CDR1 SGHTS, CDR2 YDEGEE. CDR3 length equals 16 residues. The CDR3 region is CASSLAAGGPLNEQFF. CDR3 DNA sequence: TGTGCCAGCAGCTTGGCCGCGGGGGGCCCCCTCAATGAGCAGTTCTTC.

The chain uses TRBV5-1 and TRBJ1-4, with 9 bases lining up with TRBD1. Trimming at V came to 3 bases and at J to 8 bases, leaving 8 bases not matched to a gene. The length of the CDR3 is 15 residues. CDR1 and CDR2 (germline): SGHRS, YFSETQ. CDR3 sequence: CASSSTGQGWEKLFF. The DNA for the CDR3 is TGCGCCAGCAGCTCGACGGGACAGGGTTGGGAAAAACTGTTTTTT.

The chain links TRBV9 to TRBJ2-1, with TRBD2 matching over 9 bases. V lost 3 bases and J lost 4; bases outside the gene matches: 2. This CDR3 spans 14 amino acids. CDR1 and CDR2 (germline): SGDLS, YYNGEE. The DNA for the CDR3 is TGTGCCAGCAGCGCCGCGGGGGGGTACAATGAGCAGTTCTTC. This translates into CASSAAGGYNEQFF.

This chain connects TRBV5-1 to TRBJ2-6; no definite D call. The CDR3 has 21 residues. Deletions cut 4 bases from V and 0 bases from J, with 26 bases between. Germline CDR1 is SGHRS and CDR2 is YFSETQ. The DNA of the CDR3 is TGCGCCAGCAGCCTTAGGAATAGTGGCCGGGTCCAGAACTCTGGGGCCAACGTCCTGACTTTC. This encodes CASSLRNSGRVQNSGANVLTF.

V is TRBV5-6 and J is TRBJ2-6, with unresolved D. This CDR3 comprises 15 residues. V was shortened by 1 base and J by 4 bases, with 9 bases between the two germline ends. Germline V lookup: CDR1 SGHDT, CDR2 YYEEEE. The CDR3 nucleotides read TGTGCCAGCAGCTTGTTCTCGAGAGGGGCCAACGTCCTGACTTTC. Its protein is CASSLFSRGANVLTF.

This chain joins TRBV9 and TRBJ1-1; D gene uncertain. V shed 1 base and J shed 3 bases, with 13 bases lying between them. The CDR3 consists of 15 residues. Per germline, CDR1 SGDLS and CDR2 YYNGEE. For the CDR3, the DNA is TGTGCCAGCAGCGTAATGGCCCGGGTGGACACTGAAGCTTTCTTT. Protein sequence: CASSVMARVDTEAFF. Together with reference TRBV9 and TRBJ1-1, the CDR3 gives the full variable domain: DSGVTQTPKHLITATGQRVTLRCSPRSGDLSVYWYQQSLDQGLQFLIQYYNGEERAKGNILERFSAQQFPDLHSELNLSSLELGDSALYFCASSVMARVDTEAFFGQGTRLTVV.

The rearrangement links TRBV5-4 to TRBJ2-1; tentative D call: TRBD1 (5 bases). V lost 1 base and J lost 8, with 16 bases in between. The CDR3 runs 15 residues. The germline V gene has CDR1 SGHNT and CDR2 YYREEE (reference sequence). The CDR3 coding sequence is TGTGCCAGCAGCTTGAGGGGTAGAACAGTTGATGAGCAGTTCTTC. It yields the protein CASSLRGRTVDEQFF. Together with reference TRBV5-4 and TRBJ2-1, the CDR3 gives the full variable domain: ETGVTQSPTHLIKTRGQQVTLRCSSQSGHNTVSWYQQALGQGPQFIFQYYREEENGRGNFPPRFSGLQFPNYSSELNVNALELDDSALYLCASSLRGRTVDEQFFGPGTRLTVL.

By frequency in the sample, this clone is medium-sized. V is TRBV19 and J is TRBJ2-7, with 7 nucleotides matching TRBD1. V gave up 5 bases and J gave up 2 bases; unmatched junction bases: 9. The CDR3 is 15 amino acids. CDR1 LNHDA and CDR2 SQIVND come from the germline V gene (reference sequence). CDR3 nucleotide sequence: TGTGCCAGTAGTCCTAGCTCCGGGACAGCCTACGAGCAGTACTTC. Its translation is CASSPSSGTAYEQYF.

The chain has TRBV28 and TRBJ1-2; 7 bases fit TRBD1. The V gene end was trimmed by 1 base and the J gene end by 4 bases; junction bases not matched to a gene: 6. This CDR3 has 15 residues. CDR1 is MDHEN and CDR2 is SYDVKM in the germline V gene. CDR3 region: CASSLLWDRVYGYTF. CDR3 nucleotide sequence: TGTGCCAGCAGTTTATTATGGGACAGAGTCTATGGCTACACCTTC.

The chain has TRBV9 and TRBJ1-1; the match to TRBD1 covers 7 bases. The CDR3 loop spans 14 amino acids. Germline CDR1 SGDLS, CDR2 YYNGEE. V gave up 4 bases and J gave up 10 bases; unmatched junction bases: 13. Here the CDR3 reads CASSPQTGTVVAFF. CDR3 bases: TGTGCCAGCAGCCCACAAACCGGGACAGTGGTAGCTTTCTTT.

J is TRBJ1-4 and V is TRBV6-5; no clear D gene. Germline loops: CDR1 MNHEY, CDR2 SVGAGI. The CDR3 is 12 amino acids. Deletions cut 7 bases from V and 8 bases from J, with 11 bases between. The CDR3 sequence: CASMEVAEKLFF. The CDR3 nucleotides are TGTGCCAGCATGGAAGTAGCCGAAAAACTGTTTTTT.

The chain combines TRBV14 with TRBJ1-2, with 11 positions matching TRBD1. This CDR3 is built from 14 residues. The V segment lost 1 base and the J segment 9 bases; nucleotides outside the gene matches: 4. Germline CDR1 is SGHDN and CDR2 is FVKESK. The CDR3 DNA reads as TGTGCCAGCAGCCAAGGGGACAGGGGGGCCCGCTACACCTTC. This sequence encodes CASSQGDRGARYTF.

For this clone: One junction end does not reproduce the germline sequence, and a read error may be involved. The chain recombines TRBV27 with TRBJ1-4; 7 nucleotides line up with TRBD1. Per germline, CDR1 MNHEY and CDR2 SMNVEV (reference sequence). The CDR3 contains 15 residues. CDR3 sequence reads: CASSLSGGYWEKLFF. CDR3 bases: TGTGCCAGCAGTCTATCAGGGGGTTATTGGGAAAAACTGTTTTTT.

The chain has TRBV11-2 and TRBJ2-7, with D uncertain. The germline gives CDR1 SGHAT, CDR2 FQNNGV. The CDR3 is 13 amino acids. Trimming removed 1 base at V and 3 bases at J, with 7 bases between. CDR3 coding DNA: TGTGCCAGCAGCTTAGGAAGAGGCTACGAGCAGTACTTC. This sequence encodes CASSLGRGYEQYF.

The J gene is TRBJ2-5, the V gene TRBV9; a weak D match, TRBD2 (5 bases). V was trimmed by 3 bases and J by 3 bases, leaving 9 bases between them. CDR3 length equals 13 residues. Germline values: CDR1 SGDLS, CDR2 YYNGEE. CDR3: CASSARLKETQYF. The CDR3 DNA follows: TGTGCCAGCAGCGCGAGACTAAAAGAGACCCAGTACTTC.

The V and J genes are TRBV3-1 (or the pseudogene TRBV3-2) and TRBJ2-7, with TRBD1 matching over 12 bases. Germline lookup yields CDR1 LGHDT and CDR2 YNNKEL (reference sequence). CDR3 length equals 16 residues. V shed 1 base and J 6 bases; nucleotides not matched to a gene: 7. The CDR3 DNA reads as TGTGCCAGCAGCCAAGGCCCGGGACAGGGGGCGGGCGAGCAGTACTTC. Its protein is CASSQGPGQGAGEQYF.

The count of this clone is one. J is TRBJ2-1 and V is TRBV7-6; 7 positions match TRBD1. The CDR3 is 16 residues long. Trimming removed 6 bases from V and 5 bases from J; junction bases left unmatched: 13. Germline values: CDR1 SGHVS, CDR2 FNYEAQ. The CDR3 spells CASSKFTGVANNEQFF. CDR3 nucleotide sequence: TGTGCCAGCAGTAAATTTACAGGGGTCGCTAACAATGAGCAGTTCTTC.

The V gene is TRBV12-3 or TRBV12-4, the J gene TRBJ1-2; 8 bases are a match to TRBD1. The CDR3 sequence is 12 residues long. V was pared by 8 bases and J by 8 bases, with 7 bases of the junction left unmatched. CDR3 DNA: TGTGCCAGCGGTGCAGGGGGCGTCGGCTACACCTTC. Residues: CASGAGGVGYTF.

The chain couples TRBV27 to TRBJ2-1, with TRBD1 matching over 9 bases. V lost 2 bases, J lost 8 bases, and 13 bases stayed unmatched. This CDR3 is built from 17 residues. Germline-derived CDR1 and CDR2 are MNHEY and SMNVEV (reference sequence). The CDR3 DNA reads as TGTGCCAGCAGTTTACAAAGCTGGGGACAGGGTGGGCATGAGCAGTTCTTC. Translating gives CASSLQSWGQGGHEQFF.

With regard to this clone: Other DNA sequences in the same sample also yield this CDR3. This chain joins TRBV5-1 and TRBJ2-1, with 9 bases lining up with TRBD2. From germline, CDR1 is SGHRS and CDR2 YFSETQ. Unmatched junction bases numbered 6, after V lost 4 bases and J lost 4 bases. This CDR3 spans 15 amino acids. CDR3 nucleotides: TGCGCCAGCAGCCCGATAGCGGGGGCGTACAATGAGCAGTTCTTC. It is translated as CASSPIAGAYNEQFF.

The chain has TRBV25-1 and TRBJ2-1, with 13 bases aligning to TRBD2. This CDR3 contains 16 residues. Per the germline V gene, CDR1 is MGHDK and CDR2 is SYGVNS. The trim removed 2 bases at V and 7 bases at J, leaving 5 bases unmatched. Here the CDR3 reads CASSETSGGARNEQFF. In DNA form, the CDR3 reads TGTGCCAGCAGTGAAACTAGCGGGGGGGCCCGGAATGAGCAGTTCTTC.

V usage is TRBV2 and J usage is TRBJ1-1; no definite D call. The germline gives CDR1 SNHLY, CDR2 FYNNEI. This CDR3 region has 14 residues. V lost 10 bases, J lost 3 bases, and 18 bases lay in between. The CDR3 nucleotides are TGTGCCACCACTACTTACGGGCGGGACACTGAAGCTTTCTTT. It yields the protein CATTTYGRDTEAFF.

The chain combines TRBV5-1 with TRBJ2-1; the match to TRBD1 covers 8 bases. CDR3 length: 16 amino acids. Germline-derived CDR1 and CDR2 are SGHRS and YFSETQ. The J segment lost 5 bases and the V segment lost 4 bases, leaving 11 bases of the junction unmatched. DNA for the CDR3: TGCGCCAGCAGCCGACTAAAGGGACAGGAAAACAATGAGCAGTTCTTC. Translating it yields CASSRLKGQENNEQFF.

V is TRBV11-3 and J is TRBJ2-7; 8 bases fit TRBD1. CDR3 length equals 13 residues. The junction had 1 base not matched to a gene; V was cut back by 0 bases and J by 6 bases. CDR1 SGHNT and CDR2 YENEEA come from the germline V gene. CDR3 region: CASSLETGGEQYF. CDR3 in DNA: TGTGCCAGCAGCTTAGAAACAGGGGGCGAGCAGTACTTC.

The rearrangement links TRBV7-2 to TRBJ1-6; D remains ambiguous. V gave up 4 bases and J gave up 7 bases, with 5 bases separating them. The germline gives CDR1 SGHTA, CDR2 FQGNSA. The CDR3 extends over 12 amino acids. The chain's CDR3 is CASSSRNSPLHF. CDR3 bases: TGTGCCAGCAGCTCCCGGAATTCACCCCTCCACTTT.